These 13 T cell receptor beta chains came from one sample sequenced in a study of shared clonotypes between healthy human individuals. Here immunoSEQ multiplex PCR was the method, and the copy in TCRdb shows in-frame clones only, minus some. Of 950,000 to 1,300,000 clones detected, around four fifths appear once; the ten largest clones hold around 1.5%. Sequencing was carried out using memory CD4+ T cells sorted from blood. Subset: CD45RA-negative fraction. These TCRs come from a man aged 18 to 30 in good health.

This sequence joins TRBV6-6 and TRBJ1-1; D gene uncertain. V was shortened by 3 bases and J by 1 base, with 6 bases between the two germline ends. Germline V gives CDR1 MNHNY, CDR2 SVGAGI (reference sequence). The length of the CDR3 is 13 residues. In nucleotides, the CDR3 is TGTGCCAGCAGTTATACCAGGAACACTGAAGCTTTCTTT. Protein product: CASSYTRNTEAFF.

J is TRBJ2-2 and V is TRBV6-4; D perhaps matches TRBD1 (6 bases). The CDR3 has 13 amino acids. The V gene's germline CDR1 is MRHNA and CDR2 SNTAGT. The V and J ends lost 6 bases and 6 bases respectively, with 11 bases between them. The CDR3 here is CASSRQEAGELFF. The CDR3 coding sequence is TGTGCCAGCAGCCGACAGGAAGCCGGGGAGCTGTTTTTT.

The chain employs TRBV19 and TRBJ1-6; tentatively, D is TRBD1 (6 bases). With 4 bases removed from V and 5 bases from J, the gap between germline ends came to 15 bases. The germline V gene encodes CDR1 LNHDA and CDR2 SQIVND (reference sequence). This CDR3 is 16 amino acids long. CDR3 nucleotide sequence: TGTGCCAGTAGTACAGGGGCCCACGTCGATAATTCACCCCTCCACTTT. It codes for CASSTGAHVDNSPLHF.

This chain connects TRBV2 to TRBJ2-3; D is perhaps TRBD1 (6 bases). Germline V gene sequence: CDR1 SNHLY, CDR2 FYNNEI. The length of the CDR3 is 14 residues. Trimming left V 8 bases short and J 3 bases short, with 15 bases between. In DNA form, the CDR3 reads TGTGCCAGCCCTCAGTTAGACAGGACAGATACGCAGTATTTT. Translated, it gives CASPQLDRTDTQYF.

The rearrangement joins TRBV5-1 to TRBJ2-2; TRBD1 might be the D (5 bases). The CDR3 contains 15 residues. V lost 4 bases, J lost 0 bases, and 10 bases lay in between. Germline loops: CDR1 SGHRS, CDR2 YFSETQ. The CDR3 loop reads CASSKGNANTGELFF. CDR3 nucleotides: TGCGCCAGCAGCAAGGGGAACGCGAACACCGGGGAGCTGTTTTTT.

The chain uses TRBV19 and TRBJ2-3; 9 nucleotides line up with TRBD1. From germline, CDR1 is LNHDA and CDR2 SQIVND (reference sequence). The CDR3 loop spans 16 amino acids. Trimming removed 5 bases from V and 2 bases from J; junction bases left unmatched: 8. CDR3 loop: CASSPGTGRDTDTQYF. The CDR3, as DNA: TGTGCCAGTAGTCCAGGGACAGGGAGAGACACAGATACGCAGTATTTT.

This chain connects TRBV11-2 to TRBJ2-5; D unresolved. The germline CDR1 and CDR2 sequences are SGHAT and FQNNGV. The ends were cut back, 3 bases at V and 5 bases at J, with 16 bases in the middle. The CDR3 spans 15 residues. CDR3 sequence (DNA): TGTGCCAGCAGCTTTTACGGCGAAGGTCGGGAGACCCAGTACTTC. Amino acids: CASSFYGEGRETQYF.

This rearrangement joins TRBV5-6 to TRBJ2-1; TRBD2 might be the D (5 bases). Germline CDR1 is SGHDT and CDR2 is YYEEEE. The CDR3 spans 14 residues. Trimming cost V 0 bases and J 6 bases, with 10 bases left between them. The chain's CDR3 is CASSLGEPLNEQFF. The DNA for the CDR3 is TGTGCCAGCAGCTTGGGGGAGCCCCTCAATGAGCAGTTCTTC.

This chain links TRBV19 with TRBJ1-3; TRBD1 aligns across 11 bases. The CDR3 is made up of 17 amino acids. The V segment lost 6 bases and the J segment 0 bases; nucleotides outside the gene matches: 7. CDR1 and CDR2 (germline): LNHDA, SQIVND (reference sequence). The CDR3 spells CASSVSGTGGSGNTIYF. In DNA, the CDR3 is TGTGCCAGTAGCGTATCCGGGACAGGGGGCTCTGGAAACACCATATATTTT.

Here the CDR3 DNA reads TGTGCCACCAGCACGGGACTAGCGGAAAGCTCCTACGAGCAGTACTTC. Translation: CATSTGLAESSYEQYF. This sequence joins TRBV15 and TRBJ2-7; TRBD2 aligns across 11 bases. CDR1 is LNHNV and CDR2 is YYDKDF in the germline V gene (reference sequence). V lost 4 bases, J lost 0 bases, and 5 bases stayed unmatched. This CDR3 is built from 16 residues.

CDR3 residues: CASSLGSGWDYGYTF. The CDR3 DNA follows: TGCGCCAGCAGCTTGGGATCAGGGTGGGACTATGGCTACACCTTC. V and J are TRBV5-1 and TRBJ1-2, with a tentative D call TRBD1 (5 bases). The V end was cut by 0 bases, the J end by 3 bases, with 12 bases between. The germline gives CDR1 SGHRS, CDR2 YFSETQ. The CDR3 totals 15 residues.

The rearrangement links TRBV5-5 to TRBJ2-1; D gene ambiguous. The CDR3 has 15 residues. CDR1 is SGHKS, CDR2 YYEKEE, per germline (reference sequence). V lost 2 bases, J lost 0 bases, and 9 bases lay in between. CDR3 amino acids: CASSFGESSYNEQFF. The CDR3 DNA reads as TGTGCCAGCAGCTTTGGGGAAAGCTCCTACAATGAGCAGTTCTTC.

This clone was counted a single time. This chain links TRBV7-8 with TRBJ2-7, with a tentative D call TRBD2 (5 bases). Looked up from germline, CDR1 is SGHVS and CDR2 is FQNEAQ. CDR3 length equals 15 residues. The ends were cut back, 4 bases at V and 3 bases at J, with 16 bases in the middle. CDR3 sequence: CASSSRLGGSYEQYF. DNA of the CDR3: TGTGCCAGCAGCTCTAGGTTAGGAGGTAGCTACGAGCAGTACTTC. Full variable domain (missing parts from reference TRBV7-8 and TRBJ2-7): GAGVSQSPRYKVAKRGQDVALRCDPISGHVSLFWYQQALGQGPEFLTYFQNEAQLDKSGLPSDRFFAERPEGSVSTLKIQRTQQEDSAVYLCASSSRLGGSYEQYFGPGTRLTVT.